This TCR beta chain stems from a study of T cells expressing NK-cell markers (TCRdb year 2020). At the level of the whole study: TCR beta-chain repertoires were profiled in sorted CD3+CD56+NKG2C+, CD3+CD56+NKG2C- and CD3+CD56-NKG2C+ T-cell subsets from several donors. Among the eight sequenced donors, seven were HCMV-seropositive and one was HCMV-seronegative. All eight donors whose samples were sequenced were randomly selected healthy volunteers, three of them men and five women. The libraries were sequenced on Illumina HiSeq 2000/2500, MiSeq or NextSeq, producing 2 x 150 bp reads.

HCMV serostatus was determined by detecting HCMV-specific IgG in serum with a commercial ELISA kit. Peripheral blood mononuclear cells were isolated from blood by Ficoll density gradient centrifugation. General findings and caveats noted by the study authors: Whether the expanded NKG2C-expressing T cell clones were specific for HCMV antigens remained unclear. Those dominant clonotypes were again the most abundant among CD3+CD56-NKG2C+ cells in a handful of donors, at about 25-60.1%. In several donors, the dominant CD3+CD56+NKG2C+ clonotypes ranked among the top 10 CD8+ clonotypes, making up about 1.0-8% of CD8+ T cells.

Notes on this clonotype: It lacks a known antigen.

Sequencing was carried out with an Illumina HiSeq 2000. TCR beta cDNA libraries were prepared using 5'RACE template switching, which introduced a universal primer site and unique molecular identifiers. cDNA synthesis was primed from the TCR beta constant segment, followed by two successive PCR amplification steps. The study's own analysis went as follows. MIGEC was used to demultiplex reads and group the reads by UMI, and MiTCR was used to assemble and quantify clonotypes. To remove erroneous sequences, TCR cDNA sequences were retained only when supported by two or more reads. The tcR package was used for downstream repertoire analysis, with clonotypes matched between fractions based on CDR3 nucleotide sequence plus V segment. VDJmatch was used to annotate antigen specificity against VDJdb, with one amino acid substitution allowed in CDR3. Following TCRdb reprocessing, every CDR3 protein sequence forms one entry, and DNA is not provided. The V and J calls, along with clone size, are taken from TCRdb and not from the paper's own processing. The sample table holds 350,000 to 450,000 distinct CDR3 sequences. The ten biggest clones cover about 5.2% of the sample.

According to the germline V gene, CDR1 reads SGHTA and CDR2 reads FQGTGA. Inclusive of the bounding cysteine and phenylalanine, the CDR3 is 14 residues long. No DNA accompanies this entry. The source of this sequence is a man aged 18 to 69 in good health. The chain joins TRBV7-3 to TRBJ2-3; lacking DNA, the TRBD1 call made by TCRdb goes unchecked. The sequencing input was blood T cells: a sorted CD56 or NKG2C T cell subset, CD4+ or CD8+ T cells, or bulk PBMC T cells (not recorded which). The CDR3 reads CASSSKQGRDTQYF.